This TCR beta chain was profiled in a study of T cells after yellow fever vaccination. TCRdb reprocessed the 5' RACE reads via MiXCR and lists one record per CDR3 protein. The data hold almost 600,000 distinct CDR3 sequences, with 13% observed a single time. The germline V gene has CDR1 SGHRS and CDR2 YFSETQ. CDR3 length: 14 residues. V dropped 2 bases and J dropped 3 bases, with 11 bases sitting between them. This sequence was found in a man younger than 45 who received the YFV17D yellow fever vaccine. V gene TRBV5-1 combines with J gene TRBJ1-1; D may be TRBD1 (6 bases). Material: PBMCs, obtained on the day of the yellow fever booster vaccination. The CDR3: CASSFSRGDTEAFF. CDR3 nucleotide sequence: TGCGCCAGCAGCTTTAGTAGGGGGGACACTGAAGCTTTCTTT.